These T cell receptor beta chains were read from a single sample in a study of blood T cell repertoires in COVID-19. TCRdb keeps only in-frame clones here, not all; method: immunoSEQ multiplex PCR. The sample records hundreds of thousands of clones, approximately 91% being singletons. Sequenced input: peripheral blood. These receptors originate from a middle-aged man with acute or convalescent COVID-19. The CDR3 runs from the conserved cysteine through the conserved F or W. D genes are given only for firm matches. A row's size may be missing; if present it is once, few, many or a size class.

J gene,clone size,D gene,V gene,CDR3 DNA,CDR3 protein
TRBJ2-5,NA,NA,TRBV3-1/TRBV3-2,TGTGCCAGCAGCGCAAGAGCAACTAGCTTCGAGACCCAGTACTTC,CASSARATSFETQYF
TRBJ1-1,NA,TRBD1,TRBV6-5,TGTGCCACTGGGGGGACAGGGGGCACTGAAGCTTTCTTT,CATGGTGGTEAFF
TRBJ1-1,NA,TRBD1,TRBV19,TGTGCCACAACGGGACAGAATTACATGAACACTGAAGCTTTCTTT,CATTGQNYMNTEAFF
TRBJ1-5,NA,NA,TRBV6-5,TGTGCCAGCAGCAAGACACTTAGCAATCAGCCCCAGCATTTT,CASSKTLSNQPQHF
TRBJ2-7,NA,NA,TRBV12-3/TRBV12-4,TGTGCCAGCAGACGAGGGGGTGCCTACGAGCAGTACTTC,CASRRGGAYEQYF
TRBJ2-5,once,NA,TRBV27,TGTGCCAGCAATCGCAGGGGTCATGAGACCCAGTACTTC,CASNRRGHETQYF
TRBJ2-6,NA,TRBD2,TRBV23-1,TGCGCCAGCAGTGCACCGGGGGGCTCTGGGGCCAACGTCCTGACTTTC,CASSAPGGSGANVLTF
TRBJ2-7,NA,NA,TRBV27,TGTGCCAGCAGTCTAGGGGCGGGGAGCTCCTACGAGCAGTACTTC,CASSLGAGSSYEQYF
TRBJ2-3,NA,TRBD1,TRBV9,TGTGCCAGCAGCGGCCACCCCCCGGGACAGGGTTATCGATCAGATACGCAGTATTTT,CASSGHPPGQGYRSDTQYF
TRBJ2-1,NA,NA,TRBV19,TGTGCCAGTAGTAGACAGGTTTTGGGAAATGAGCAGTTCTTC,CASSRQVLGNEQFF
TRBJ1-1,NA,NA,TRBV7-2,TGTGCCAGCAGCTTGAACTCCCGGAACACTGAAGCTTTCTTT,CASSLNSRNTEAFF
TRBJ1-5,NA,TRBD1,TRBV18,TGTGCCAGCTCACGGGGGACAGGGGAAGGTCAGCCCCAGCATTTT,CASSRGTGEGQPQHF
TRBJ1-1,NA,NA,TRBV10-3,TGTGCCATCAGTTCCAACTCCCCTCGGGGAGGCACTGAAGCTTTCTTT,CAISSNSPRGGTEAFF
TRBJ1-5,NA,TRBD1,TRBV27,TGTGCCAGCAGTCTCACAGGGGACAATCAGCCCCAGCATTTT,CASSLTGDNQPQHF
TRBJ1-2,NA,NA,TRBV7-2,TGTGCCAGCAGCCCCCAGGTGACAAGCTATGGCTACACCTTC,CASSPQVTSYGYTF
TRBJ1-1,once,TRBD1,TRBV2,TGTGCCAGCAGGGGACAGCTGAACACTGAAGCTTTCTTT,CASRGQLNTEAFF
TRBJ2-7,NA,NA,TRBV7-9,TGTGCCAGCAGCTTCCCACAGGGAGTAACCTACGAGCAGTACTTC,CASSFPQGVTYEQYF
TRBJ2-7,NA,NA,TRBV6-5,TGTGCCAGCAGGGGTCCGCCCATAGCCGGCGAGCAGTACTTC,CASRGPPIAGEQYF
TRBJ1-3,once,NA,TRBV27,TGTGCCAGCGGGCGCCTCTCTGGAAACACCATATATTTT,CASGRLSGNTIYF
TRBJ2-7,NA,TRBD2,TRBV4-3,TGCGCCAGCAGCCAAGGAACAAGCGGGAATGGCTACGAGCAGTACTTC,CASSQGTSGNGYEQYF
TRBJ1-1,many,TRBD1,TRBV5-1,TGCGCCAGCAGCTTGCAGGGGGCGATCGGGAACACTGAAGCTTTCTTT,CASSLQGAIGNTEAFF
TRBJ2-1,once,NA,TRBV5-1,TGCGCCAGCAGCCTACAGGGTAGCTCCTACAATGAGCAGTTCTTC,CASSLQGSSYNEQFF
TRBJ1-1,NA,NA,TRBV5-8,TGTGCCAGCGAGTTACTCATGAACACTGAAGCTTTCTTT,CASELLMNTEAFF
TRBJ2-5,NA,TRBD2,TRBV5-1,TGCGCCAGCAGTCTCGAGGTAGCGGGACTCACCAAAGGGACCCAGTACTTC,CASSLEVAGLTKGTQYF
TRBJ2-3,NA,TRBD1,TRBV19,TGTGCCAGTAGTACGATCCGGGACAGAGACACAGATACGCAGTATTTT,CASSTIRDRDTDTQYF
TRBJ2-1,NA,NA,TRBV11-3,TGTGCCAGCAGACTACAGGGCGCCAATGAGCAGTTCTTC,CASRLQGANEQFF
TRBJ2-5,NA,NA,TRBV6-5,TGTGCCAGCAGTTACAAGGTTTCAGGGCACCAAGAGACCCAGTACTTC,CASSYKVSGHQETQYF
TRBJ1-4,NA,NA,TRBV21-1,TGTGCCAGCAGCAAAGGGGACAGGAGTGAAAAACTGTTTTTT,CASSKGDRSEKLFF
TRBJ2-3,NA,TRBD1,TRBV6-5,TGTGCCAGCAGTTACTCCGGGACAGGGGATACGCAGTATTTT,CASSYSGTGDTQYF
TRBJ2-3,NA,TRBD2,TRBV5-1,TGCGCCAGCAGCTCGGCGGGGGGACTAGCGGTTAGCACAGATACGCAGTATTTT,CASSSAGGLAVSTDTQYF
TRBJ2-7,NA,NA,TRBV7-9,TGTGCCAGCAGCTTCCAGGTTACCTACGAGCAGTACTTC,CASSFQVTYEQYF
TRBJ2-7,NA,TRBD2,TRBV7-2,TGTGCCAGCAGTCCCGCGTCAGCGGGGGCATCCTACGAGCAGTACTTC,CASSPASAGASYEQYF
TRBJ1-1,NA,NA,TRBV28,TGTGCCAGCAGCAACCTTCCAGGGGTTAACACTGAAGCTTTCTTT,CASSNLPGVNTEAFF
TRBJ1-6,once,NA,TRBV19,TGTGCCAGTAGTAGCCAGACTCTAAATAATTCACCCCTCCACTTT,CASSSQTLNNSPLHF
TRBJ2-7,NA,TRBD2,TRBV27,TGTGCCAGCAGTCTTACCGGGACTAGCGGCTACGAGCAGTACTTC,CASSLTGTSGYEQYF
TRBJ1-2,NA,NA,TRBV6-2/TRBV6-3,TGTGCCAGCAGTTTCACCGGGACGGGAGCCTATGGCTACACCTTC,CASSFTGTGAYGYTF
TRBJ1-5,NA,NA,TRBV7-2,TGTGCCAGCAGCTTAGTACTCTGGACATTCAATCAGCCCCAGCATTTT,CASSLVLWTFNQPQHF